This entry lists 7 T cell receptor beta chains sequenced from one sample in a study of CD8 T cells in Susac syndrome. When the RNA was reverse transcribed, random hexamers were used with an input of roughly 0.45 to 1 ug. In TCRdb, the immunoSEQ multiplex PCR reads were re-called with MiXCR into one record per CDR3 protein. Of under 350,000 distinct CDR3 sequences in the sample, roughly nine tenths are singletons; the top ten hold 0.065%. Sequenced input: CD4+ T cells from PBMCs. The receptors were gathered from a human donor with multiple sclerosis.

This clonotype is a singleton in its sample. J is TRBJ2-1 and V is TRBV7-9; TRBD2 matches at 7 bases. CDR3 length: 17 amino acids. Germline CDR1 SEHNR, CDR2 FQNEAQ (reference sequence). Trimming at V came to 6 bases and at J to 2 bases, leaving 13 bases not matched to a gene. In DNA, the CDR3 is TGTGCCAGCAGTCGAATCCACCTAGCGGCCACCTACAATGAGCAGTTCTTC. Protein: CASSRIHLAATYNEQFF.

This chain joins TRBV7-9 and TRBJ2-7, with 9 bases identical to TRBD2. The germline V gene has CDR1 SEHNR and CDR2 FQNEAQ (reference sequence). CDR3 length equals 15 residues. Trimming removed 1 base from V and 5 bases from J; junction bases left unmatched: 6. The CDR3 DNA reads TGTGCCAGCAGCTTAGATAGCGGGAGAACCCACGAGCAGTACTTC. It is translated as CASSLDSGRTHEQYF. Based on the CDR3 plus reference TRBV7-9 and TRBJ2-7, the full variable domain is DTGVSQNPRHKITKRGQNVTFRCDPISEHNRLYWYRQTLGQGPEFLTYFQNEAQLEKSRLLSDRFSAERPKGSFSTLEIQRTEQGDSAMYLCASSLDSGRTHEQYFGPGTRLTVT.

The V gene is TRBV21-1, the J gene TRBJ2-7; TRBD2, the table's D call, lacks a check against the DNA. TRBV21-1 is labeled a pseudogene. The CDR3 contains 17 residues. CDR3 sequence: CASGQQSWGVPPHEQYF. The CDR3 nucleotides read TGTGCCAGCGGCCAACAATCTTGGGGAGTCCCTCCCCACGAGCAGTACTTC.

The gene calls are TRBV18 and TRBJ1-4; D is perhaps TRBD1 (5 bases). The CDR3 sequence is 15 residues long. The germline V gene encodes CDR1 KGHSH and CDR2 LQKENI. V lost 3 bases and J lost 8, with 16 bases in between. CDR3 nucleotide sequence: TGTGCCAGCTCACCCCGGACATCGCGGAAGGAAAAACTGTTTTTT. Protein product: CASSPRTSRKEKLFF.

The CDR3 here is CSVDKGGGEKLFF. DNA for the CDR3: TGCAGCGTTGATAAGGGGGGCGGTGAAAAACTGTTTTTT. The chain carries TRBV29-1 and TRBJ1-4, with D maybe TRBD1 (6 bases). The CDR3 covers 13 residues. The germline V gene has CDR1 SQVTM and CDR2 ANQGSEA. V shed 3 bases and J shed 7 bases, with 12 bases lying between them.

The V and J genes are TRBV7-3 and TRBJ2-6; perhaps TRBD1 as D (5 bases). The CDR3 consists of 16 residues. Looked up from germline, CDR1 is SGHTA and CDR2 is FQGTGA. V lost 3 bases and J 0 bases, leaving 9 bases between the germline ends. CDR3 sequence (DNA): TGTGCCAGCAGCTTCGACGGACACTCTGGGGCCAACGTCCTGACTTTC. Protein sequence: CASSFDGHSGANVLTF. Variable domain in full (rest from reference TRBV7-3 and TRBJ2-6): GAGVSQTPSNKVTEKGKYVELRCDPISGHTALYWYRQSLGQGPEFLIYFQGTGAADDSGLPNDRFFAVRPEGSVSTLKIQRTERGDSAVYLCASSFDGHSGANVLTFGAGSRLTVL.

The V gene is TRBV2, the J gene TRBJ2-2, with TRBD2 matching over 10 bases. Germline trimming cut 1 base from V and 6 bases from J; bases unmatched to any gene: 2. Germline V gene sequence: CDR1 SNHLY, CDR2 FYNNEI. CDR3 size: 15 residues. CDR3 protein: CASSEELAGPGELFF. Written as DNA, the CDR3 is TGTGCCAGCAGTGAAGAACTAGCGGGGCCCGGGGAGCTGTTTTTT.